What follows are 30 T cell receptor delta chains derived from one specimen sequenced in a study of gamma-delta T cells after stem cell transplantation. TCRdb called clones anew from the RT-PCR reads with CATT. This table has 15,000 to 17,000 delta-chain clones, roughly 9.1% appearing once. What was sequenced was gamma-delta T cells. The receptors derive from a human donor. It is not recorded whose cells these are; they may come from a transplant donor.

This clone came up many times. Other nucleotide sequences in the sample specify the same CDR3. This chain joins TRDV1 and TRDJ1; D is ambiguous. The CDR3 spans 17 residues. Germline loops: CDR1 TSWWSYY, CDR2 QGS. Trimming left V 5 bases short and J 3 bases short, with 22 bases between. Written as DNA, the CDR3 is TGTGCTCTTGGGAAACGACTCACATTTCGTGCTTCCGATAAACTCATCTTT. Its protein is CALGKRLTFRASDKLIF.

This clone occurred a few times. This may stem from a read error, because a much larger clone lies one nucleotide away. This same CDR3 is encoded by further DNA sequences in the sample. The chain combines TRDV2 with TRDJ2, with a tentative D call TRDD1 (5 bases). The CDR3 length is 15 residues. Germline loops: CDR1 GEAIGNYY, CDR2 EKD. CDR3 sequence: CACDPLTEMTAQLFF. The CDR3 nucleotides read TGTGCCTGTGACCCCCTCACTGAAATGACAGCACAGCTCTTCTTT.

This clone turned up a few times. The amino acid sequence in TCRdb belongs to a much larger clone and departs from this DNA's translation at residue 6, likely a sequencing read error; the sequence shown is translated from the DNA. The chain has TRDV2 and TRDJ1; 10 bases map to TRDD3. Germline assignment: CDR1 GEAIGNYY and CDR2 EKD. With 4 bases clipped from V and 6 bases from J, the junction kept 25 bases outside the gene matches. CDR3 length equals 20 residues. CDR3 in amino acids: CACETSAKLGDVSANNKLIF. DNA of the CDR3: TGTGCCTGTGAAACCTCAGCGAAACTGGGGGATGTTTCGGCAAATAATAAACTCATCTTT.

This clone was observed a handful of times. Translating this DNA gives a protein that differs at residue 9 from the TCRdb one, which belongs to a much larger clone; a read error is likely, and the protein shown is this translation. V gene TRDV2 combines with J gene TRDJ1; TRDD3 matches 10 bases. With V trimmed by 3 bases and J by 10 bases, 28 bases remained unmatched. The CDR3 contains 20 residues. Looked up from germline, CDR1 is GEAIGNYY and CDR2 is EKD. CDR3 in amino acids: CACDRLGDARHTSGLGGLIF. CDR3 DNA: TGTGCCTGTGACCGACTGGGGGATGCGAGGCACACCTCGGGTTTAGGCGGACTCATCTTT.

The chain has TRDV2 and TRDJ1; 7 bases map to TRDD3. The CDR3 spans 18 residues. V dropped 8 bases and J dropped 2; count of bases not matched to a gene: 22. CDR1 and CDR2 from the germline V gene are GEAIGNYY and EKD. CDR3 nucleotide sequence: TGTGCCTCCGACACCAAAAAATCAAAGGAGGATACGACCGATAAACTCATCTTT. Protein product: CASDTKKSKEDTTDKLIF.

A few counts support this clone. For this DNA, TCRdb reports the protein of a much larger clone, which diverges at residue 17, most likely from a read error; the protein presented here is translated directly from the DNA. The gene calls are TRDV2 and TRDJ3; TRDD3 matches at 8 bases. The CDR3 is 20 amino acids. Germline assignment: CDR1 GEAIGNYY and CDR2 EKD. DNA of the CDR3: TGTGCCTGTGACACTCCCGATGGGGGATCCTCCTCCTGGGACACCCGACGGATGTTTTTC. This encodes CACDTPDGGSSSWDTRRMFF.

This clone was counted between two and nine times. TCRdb's listed protein matches a much larger clone and diverges from this DNA's translation at residue 20, likely through a read error; the protein shown comes from the DNA. The V gene is TRDV1, the J gene TRDJ1; 9 nucleotides align to TRDD3. Germline assignment: CDR1 TSWWSYY and CDR2 QGS. The CDR3 length is 21 residues. The CDR3 DNA is TGTGCTCTTGGGGAACGGTACTTACGAGGGGATACGTCGCTTTACCGGTGGAAACTCACCTTT. This codes for CALGERYLRGDTSLYRWKLTF.

As to this clone: For this DNA, TCRdb reports the protein of a much larger clone, which diverges at residue 8, most likely from a read error; the protein presented here is translated directly from the DNA. The chain joins TRDV2 to TRDJ3; D ambiguous. This CDR3 contains 15 residues. Trimming pared 3 bases from V and 5 bases from J, leaving 10 bases between. Germline CDR1 and CDR2: GEAIGNYY and EKD. The chain's CDR3 is CACDSLARDTRQMFF. The DNA of the CDR3 is TGTGCCTGTGACTCCCTTGCCCGGGACACCCGACAGATGTTTTTC.

At least ten counts were recorded for this clone. The sample carries other DNA sequences with the same CDR3. The rearrangement joins TRDV1 to TRDJ1, with TRDD3 matching over 9 bases. CDR3 length: 26 amino acids. CDR1 TSWWSYY and CDR2 QGS come from the germline V gene. V lost 4 bases and J lost 0; bases outside the gene matches: 36. The CDR3 region has the DNA TGTGCTCTTGGGGCACCGGCCTTCTACAGGGGATACGACGGTCGGGATGGAGACCCTAACACCGATAAACTCATCTTT. Its translation is CALGAPAFYRGYDGRDGDPNTDKLIF.

This clone was counted a few times. Translating this DNA gives a protein that differs at residue 12 from the TCRdb one, which belongs to a much larger clone; a read error is likely, and the protein shown is this translation. The J gene is TRDJ1, the V gene TRDV2; the match to TRDD3 covers 7 bases. From germline, CDR1 is GEAIGNYY and CDR2 EKD. CDR3 length: 21 amino acids. V lost 0 bases and J lost 0; bases outside the gene matches: 21. CDR3 bases: TGTGCCTGTGACACCGTTCAAAAAAGTCTGGGGGGTGAAACGTACACCGATAAACTCATCTTT. Protein product: CACDTVQKSLGGETYTDKLIF.

The chain links TRDV3 to TRDJ1, with TRDD3 identical over 12 bases. J was trimmed by 1 base and V by 5 bases; bases with no gene match: 20. This CDR3 has 19 amino acids. Germline V gives CDR1 TVYSNPD, CDR2 GDNSRS (reference sequence). CDR3 loop: CALSSYDLGDTRVTDKLIF. The CDR3 DNA is TGTGCCCTCTCCTCCTACGACCTGGGGGATACGCGTGTCACCGATAAACTCATCTTT.

In this sample, this clone turned up once. This chain links TRDV2 with TRDJ3; D possibly uses TRDD2 or TRDD3 (6 bases each). Trimming took off 0 bases at V and 8 bases at J, with 28 bases between the two ends. The CDR3 is made up of 21 amino acids. Germline values: CDR1 GEAIGNYY, CDR2 EKD. CDR3 DNA: TGTGCCTGTGACACCCTTCCTGGGGAATCCAAACCCTCCTTCTACACCCGACAGATGTTTTTC. It translates to CACDTLPGESKPSFYTRQMFF.

With respect to this clone: No DNA is shown, since the ends of the CDR3 on it are uncertain; the CDR3 is the one TCRdb lists. The chain combines TRDV2 with TRDJ3; TRDD3 is the table's D call and was not checked against the DNA. The CDR3 is 19 amino acids long, termini counted. Per the germline V gene, CDR1 is GEAIGNYY and CDR2 is EKD. The CDR3 loop is CACDPLGIGISLDTRQMFF.

A few counts support this clone. The TCRdb protein comes from a much larger clone and disagrees with this DNA's translation at residue 4, likely due to a read error; the protein given here is derived from the DNA. The chain is built from TRDV2 and TRDJ1, with 9 bases matching TRDD3. The germline gives CDR1 GEAIGNYY, CDR2 EKD. J gave up 0 bases and V 4 bases, and 17 bases lay outside the gene matches. This CDR3 has 19 amino acids. The CDR3 spells CACETLTGGVPSYTDKLIF. The CDR3 DNA follows: TGTGCCTGTGAGACACTAACTGGGGGAGTTCCATCGTACACCGATAAACTCATCTTT.

This clone was seen a few times. This likely came from a read error, as a far larger clone is one base away. Other DNA sequences from this sample encode an identical CDR3 as well. V gene TRDV2 combines with J gene TRDJ3; 8 bases line up with TRDD3. The CDR3 is made up of 22 amino acids. Germline V gene data show CDR1 as GEAIGNYY and CDR2 as EKD. CDR3 nucleotide sequence: TGTGCCTGTGACAGCGGAGAACGCTGGGGGACACCTCGCTCCTGGGACACCCGACAGATGTTTTTT. Protein product: CACDSGERWGTPRSWDTRQMFF.

This clone was seen at least ten times. The protein given by TCRdb reflects a much larger clone and differs at residue 4 from this DNA's translation, likely from a read error; the protein shown is the DNA's translation. The chain joins TRDV2 to TRDJ1; 13 positions match TRDD3. Germline CDR1 and CDR2: GEAIGNYY and EKD. The CDR3 is 17 residues long. CDR3 nucleotides: TGTGCCTGTGGCACCTTACTGGGGGATACGCAAACCGATAAACTCATCTTT. This translates into CACGTLLGDTQTDKLIF.

This clone was found many times. The junction departs from germline at one end; a sequencing error may be responsible. DNA of the CDR3: TGTGCCTGTGACACCGTTGAGTACCACCTGCTTACTGGTGGACTCACCGCTAAACTCATCTTT. This sequence encodes CACDTVEYHLLTGGLTAKLIF. V usage is TRDV2 and J usage is TRDJ1; possible D gene TRDD3, 5 bases. This CDR3 comprises 21 residues. Germline V gives CDR1 GEAIGNYY, CDR2 EKD.

Concerning this clone: One end of the junction varies from germline; a read error may be responsible. The chain employs TRDV1 and TRDJ1; TRDD3 aligns across 9 bases. The germline V gene has CDR1 TSWWSYY and CDR2 QGS. This CDR3 spans 22 amino acids. The CDR3 region is CAIGELRGCRPGRGDTTDKLIF. CDR3 DNA sequence: TGTGCTATTGGGGAACTTCGAGGGTGCCGACCCGGACGGGGGGATACAACCGATAAACTCATCTTT.

This clone was counted only a few times. Other DNA sequences in the sample encode the same CDR3. The chain couples TRDV2 to TRDJ3, with a weak D call TRDD3 (6 bases). The V end lost 1 base, the J end lost 19 bases, and 28 bases lay between the germline ends. The CDR3 loop spans 17 amino acids. CDR1 is GEAIGNYY, CDR2 EKD, per germline. The DNA for the CDR3 is TGTGCCTGTGACACTACTGGGAGTTCCTGGGACACCCGAAAAATGTTTTTC. As protein: CACDTTGSSWDTRKMFF.

This clone turned up a few times. The TCRdb protein comes from a much larger clone and disagrees with this DNA's translation at residue 7, likely due to a read error; the protein given here is derived from the DNA. The chain combines TRDV2 with TRDJ1, with 7 bases fitting TRDD3. The CDR3 totals 19 residues. With V trimmed by 0 bases and J by 2 bases, 17 bases remained unmatched. Germline V gene lookup returns CDR1 GEAIGNYY and CDR2 EKD. The CDR3 DNA sequence: TGTGCCTGTGACACCGTGCGGGGGCTGGGGGCCCCCTTGACCGATAAACTCATCTTT. This sequence encodes CACDTVRGLGAPLTDKLIF.

The table lists this clone with a few counts. The protein TCRdb gives is from a much larger clone and does not agree with this DNA's translation at residue 13, likely a read error; the protein shown here comes from the DNA. The chain employs TRDV2 and TRDJ1; TRDD3 might be the D (5 bases). CDR3 length equals 16 residues. CDR1 and CDR2 (germline): GEAIGNYY, EKD. For the CDR3, the DNA is TGTGCCTGTGACACCGTGGGGACAGCGCCGCCCGATAGACTCATCTTT. It specifies CACDTVGTAPPDRLIF.

The chain combines TRDV2 with TRDJ3; no definite D call. Germline V lookup: CDR1 GEAIGNYY, CDR2 EKD. CDR3 size: 18 residues. V was pared by 0 bases and J by 8 bases, with 19 bases between. CDR3 loop: CACDTGLSRSLYTRQMFF. The CDR3 DNA sequence: TGTGCCTGTGACACCGGTCTCAGCCGCTCCTTGTACACCCGACAGATGTTTTTC.

A note on this clone: This DNA translates differently at residue 3 from the TCRdb protein, which is that of a much larger clone; a read error is likely, and the protein shown is the DNA's own translation. The J gene is TRDJ3, the V gene TRDV2; 12 nucleotides match TRDD3. The CDR3 has 21 amino acids. CDR1 and CDR2 (germline): GEAIGNYY, EKD. The CDR3 is CASDTLTGGYKSSWDTRQMFF. The CDR3 DNA follows: TGTGCCAGTGACACCCTTACTGGGGGATACAAGAGCTCCTGGGACACCCGACAGATGTTTTTC.

To note about this clone: A read error may produce the germline difference seen at one junction end. The rearrangement joins TRDV2 to TRDJ1; the D gene is possibly TRDD2 (6 bases). Germline V gene sequence: CDR1 GEAIGNYY, CDR2 EKD. The CDR3 length is 18 residues. CDR3 coding DNA: TGTGCCTGTGACACCGTGGGAAGTGGGGTCTCCTTCCCCGATCAACTCATTTTT. Translating it yields CACDTVGSGVSFPDQLIF.

Of note for this clone: A far larger clone is only one base removed, so a read error is likely. Other DNA sequences in the sample encode the same CDR3. The chain joins TRDV2 to TRDJ1, with TRDD3 matching 11 bases. This CDR3 spans 16 amino acids. Germline loops: CDR1 GEAIGNYY, CDR2 EKD. Unmatched junction bases numbered 6, after V lost 0 bases and J lost 4 bases. CDR3 region: CACDTVLGDTRDKLIF. The DNA for the CDR3 is TGTGCCTGTGACACCGTTCTGGGGGATACACGCGATAAACTCATCTTT.

Notes on this clone: The TCRdb record carries a much larger clone's protein, which differs from this DNA's translation at residue 5; a read error is the likely cause, and the protein listed here is the DNA translation. The chain joins TRDV1 to TRDJ1; 10 positions agree with TRDD3. Germline V lookup: CDR1 TSWWSYY, CDR2 QGS. This CDR3 region has 23 residues. The V segment lost 2 bases and the J segment 1 base; nucleotides outside the gene matches: 25. In DNA form, the CDR3 reads TGTGCTCTTGGGGAAATTGACCTTCCTAACTCCGTACTGGGGGATCAAGGCACCGATAAACTCATCTTT. This gives the protein CALGEIDLPNSVLGDQGTDKLIF.

The table lists this clone with many counts. An end of the junction does not agree with germline; a read error may underlie this. The chain is built from TRDV2 and TRDJ1; TRDD3 aligns across 9 bases. CDR1 GEAIGNYY and CDR2 EKD come from the germline V gene. The CDR3 is 19 residues long. Here the CDR3 DNA reads TGTGCCTGTGAAGTGCTTCTCCGGTCGGGGGATACTTCCACCGATAACCTCATCTTT. Protein sequence: CACEVLLRSGDTSTDNLIF.

Remarks on this clone: TCRdb's protein for this DNA is that of a much larger clone and differs from the translation at residue 7, likely a read error; the protein shown is the DNA translation. This chain uses TRDV2 with TRDJ1, with D perhaps TRDD1 or TRDD3 (5 bases each). Germline values: CDR1 GEAIGNYY, CDR2 EKD. This CDR3 region has 16 residues. The V end was cut by 0 bases, the J end by 4 bases, with 17 bases between. CDR3 nucleotides: TGTGCCTGTGACACCGTAGTGGATAGTATGGGCGATAAACTCATCTTT. It specifies CACDTVVDSMGDKLIF.

Points on this clone: A read error is the likely source, as a far larger clone sits one nucleotide away. In the same sample, other DNA sequences code for this CDR3. The rearrangement joins TRDV2 to TRDJ1; 10 nucleotides match TRDD3. The CDR3 is made up of 17 amino acids. Germline CDR1 reads GEAIGNYY; CDR2 reads EKD. V trimming: 0 bases; J trimming: 0 bases; junction bases outside the gene matches: 6. In DNA form, the CDR3 reads TGTGCCTGTGACACCCTGGGGGATATGATAAACACCGATAAACTCATCTTT. Translating it yields CACDTLGDMINTDKLIF.

This clone was counted many times. This may come from a read error, since a much larger clone is one base off. The chain joins TRDV2 to TRDJ1; 10 positions match TRDD3. The CDR3 length is 19 residues. Germline CDR1 reads GEAIGNYY; CDR2 reads EKD. J gave up 7 bases and V 0 bases, and 19 bases lay outside the gene matches. CDR3 sequence: CACDTVRAQLGDRSGKLIF. The CDR3 bases are TGTGCCTGTGACACCGTTAGGGCTCAGCTGGGGGATAGAAGCGGTAAACTCATCTTT.